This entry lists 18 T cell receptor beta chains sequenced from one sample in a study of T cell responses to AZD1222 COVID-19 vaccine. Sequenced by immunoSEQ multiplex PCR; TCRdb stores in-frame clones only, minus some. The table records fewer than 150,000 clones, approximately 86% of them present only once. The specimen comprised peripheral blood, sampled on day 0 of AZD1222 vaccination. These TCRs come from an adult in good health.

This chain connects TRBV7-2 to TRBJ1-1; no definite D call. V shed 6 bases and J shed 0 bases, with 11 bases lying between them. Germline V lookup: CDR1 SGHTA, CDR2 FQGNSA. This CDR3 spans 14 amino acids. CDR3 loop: CASRLFVLNTEAFF. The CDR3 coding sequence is TGTGCCAGCAGACTCTTCGTTCTGAACACTGAAGCTTTCTTT.

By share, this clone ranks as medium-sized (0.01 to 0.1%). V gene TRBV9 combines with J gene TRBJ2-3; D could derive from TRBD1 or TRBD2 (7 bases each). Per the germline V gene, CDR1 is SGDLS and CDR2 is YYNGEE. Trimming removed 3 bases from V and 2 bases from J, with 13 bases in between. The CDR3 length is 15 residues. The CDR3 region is CASSDGGTDTDTQYF. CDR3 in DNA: TGTGCCAGCAGCGACGGGGGGACAGACACAGATACGCAGTATTTT.

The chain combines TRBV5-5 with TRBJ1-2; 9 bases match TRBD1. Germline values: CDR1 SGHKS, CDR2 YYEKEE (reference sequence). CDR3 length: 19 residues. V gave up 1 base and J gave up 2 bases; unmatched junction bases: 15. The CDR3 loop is CASSLLLRDRVRENYGYTF. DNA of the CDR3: TGTGCCAGCAGCTTGCTCCTCCGGGACAGGGTCCGAGAAAACTATGGCTACACCTTC. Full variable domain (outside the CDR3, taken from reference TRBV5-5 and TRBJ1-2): DAGVTQSPTHLIKTRGQQVTLRCSPISGHKSVSWYQQVLGQGPQFIFQYYEKEERGRGNFPDRFSARQFPNYSSELNVNALLLGDSALYLCASSLLLRDRVRENYGYTFGSGTRLTVV.

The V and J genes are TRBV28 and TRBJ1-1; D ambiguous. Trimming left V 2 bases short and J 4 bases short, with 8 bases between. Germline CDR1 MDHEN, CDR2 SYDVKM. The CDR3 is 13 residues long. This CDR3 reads CASSLGNPTEAFF. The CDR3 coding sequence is TGTGCCAGCAGTTTAGGCAATCCCACTGAAGCTTTCTTT.

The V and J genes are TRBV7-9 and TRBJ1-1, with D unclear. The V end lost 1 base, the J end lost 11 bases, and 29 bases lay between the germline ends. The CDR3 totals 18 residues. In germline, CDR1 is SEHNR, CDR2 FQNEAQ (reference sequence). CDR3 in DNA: TGTGCCAGCAGCTTAGGGTCGTTTCGAGTCTCGGGCGCGAATTGGGCTTTCTTT. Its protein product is CASSLGSFRVSGANWAFF.

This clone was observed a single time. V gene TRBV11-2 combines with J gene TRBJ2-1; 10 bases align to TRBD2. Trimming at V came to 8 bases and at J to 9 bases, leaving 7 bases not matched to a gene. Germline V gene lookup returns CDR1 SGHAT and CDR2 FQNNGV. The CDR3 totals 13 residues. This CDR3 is CASGSGRVAEQFF. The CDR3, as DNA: TGTGCCAGCGGCAGCGGGAGGGTTGCTGAGCAGTTCTTC.

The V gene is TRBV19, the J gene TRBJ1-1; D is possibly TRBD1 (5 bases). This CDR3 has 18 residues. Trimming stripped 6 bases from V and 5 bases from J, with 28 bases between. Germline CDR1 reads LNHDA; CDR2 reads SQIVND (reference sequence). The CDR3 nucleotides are TGTGCCAGTAGGAGACTTGTAGCAGGGTGGTCGGATAAAACTGAAGCTTTCTTT. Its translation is CASRRLVAGWSDKTEAFF.

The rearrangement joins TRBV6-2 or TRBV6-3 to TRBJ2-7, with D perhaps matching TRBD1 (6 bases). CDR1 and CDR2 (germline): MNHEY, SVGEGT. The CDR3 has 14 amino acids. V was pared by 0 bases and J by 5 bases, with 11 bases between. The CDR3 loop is CASSYSGTLNEQYF. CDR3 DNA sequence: TGTGCCAGCAGTTACTCCGGGACATTGAACGAGCAGTACTTC.

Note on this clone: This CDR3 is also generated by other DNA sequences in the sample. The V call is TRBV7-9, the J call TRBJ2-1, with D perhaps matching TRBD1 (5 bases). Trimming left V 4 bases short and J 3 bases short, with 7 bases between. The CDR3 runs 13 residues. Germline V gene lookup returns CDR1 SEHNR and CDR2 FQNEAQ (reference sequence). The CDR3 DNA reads TGTGCCAGCAGCTCGGACAACTACAATGAGCAGTTCTTC. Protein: CASSSDNYNEQFF.

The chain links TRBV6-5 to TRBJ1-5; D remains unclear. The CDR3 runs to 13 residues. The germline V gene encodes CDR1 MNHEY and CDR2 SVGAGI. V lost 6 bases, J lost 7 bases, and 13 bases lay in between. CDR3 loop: CASRLGKWQPQHF. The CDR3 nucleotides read TGTGCCAGCAGGTTGGGTAAGTGGCAGCCCCAGCATTTT.

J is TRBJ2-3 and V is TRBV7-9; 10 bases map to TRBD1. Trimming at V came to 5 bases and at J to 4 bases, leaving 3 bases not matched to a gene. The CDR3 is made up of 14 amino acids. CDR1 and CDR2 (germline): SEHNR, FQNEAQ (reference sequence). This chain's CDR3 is CASSLGQGADTQYF. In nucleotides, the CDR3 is TGTGCCAGCAGCCTCGGACAGGGGGCAGATACGCAGTATTTT. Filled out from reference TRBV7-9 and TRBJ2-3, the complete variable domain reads DTGVSQNPRHKITKRGQNVTFRCDPISEHNRLYWYRQTLGQGPEFLTYFQNEAQLEKSRLLSDRFSAERPKGSFSTLEIQRTEQGDSAMYLCASSLGQGADTQYFGPGTRLTVL.

The CDR3 here is CASSQDSSGEQYF. The CDR3 DNA reads as TGCGCCAGCAGCCAAGATTCAAGCGGCGAGCAGTACTTC. This chain connects TRBV4-1 to TRBJ2-7, with D possibly TRBD2 on 5 matching bases. The germline V gene encodes CDR1 MGHRA and CDR2 YSYEKL. Between the trimmed V and J ends, which lost 0 bases and 6 bases, there was a span of 9 bases. This CDR3 comprises 13 residues.

This CDR3 reads CASSLQGSRAFF. CDR3 bases: TGTGCCAGCAGTTTGCAGGGGAGCAGGGCTTTCTTT. The J gene is TRBJ1-1, the V gene TRBV12-3 or TRBV12-4; D is perhaps TRBD1 (6 bases). The CDR3 is 12 amino acids. Trimming shortened V by 3 bases and J by 11 bases, and 13 bases separated the two germline ends.

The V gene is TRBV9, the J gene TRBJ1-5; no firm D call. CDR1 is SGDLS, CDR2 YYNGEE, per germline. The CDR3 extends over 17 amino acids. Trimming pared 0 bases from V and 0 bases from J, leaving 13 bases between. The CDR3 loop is CASSVGSAEYSNQPQHF. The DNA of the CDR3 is TGTGCCAGCAGCGTAGGATCCGCGGAATATAGCAATCAGCCCCAGCATTTT.

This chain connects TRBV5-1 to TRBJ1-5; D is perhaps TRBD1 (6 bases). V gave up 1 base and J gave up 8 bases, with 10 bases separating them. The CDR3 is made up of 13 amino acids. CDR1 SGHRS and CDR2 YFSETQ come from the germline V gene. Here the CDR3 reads CASSLSGDEPQHF. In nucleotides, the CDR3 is TGCGCCAGCAGCTTGTCAGGGGACGAGCCCCAGCATTTT.

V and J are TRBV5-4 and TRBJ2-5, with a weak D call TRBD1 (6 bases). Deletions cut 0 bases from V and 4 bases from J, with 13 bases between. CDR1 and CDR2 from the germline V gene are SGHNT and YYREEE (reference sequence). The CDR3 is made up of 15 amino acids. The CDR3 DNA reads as TGTGCCAGCAGCTTGGTTCCAGCCAGGGGAGAGACCCAGTACTTC. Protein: CASSLVPARGETQYF.

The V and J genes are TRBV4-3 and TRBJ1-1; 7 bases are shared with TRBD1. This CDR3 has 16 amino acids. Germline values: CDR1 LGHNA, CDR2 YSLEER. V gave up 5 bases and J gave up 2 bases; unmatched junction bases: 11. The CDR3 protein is CASSSEPGQLNTEAFF. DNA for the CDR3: TGCGCCAGCAGCTCTGAGCCGGGACAGCTCAACACTGAAGCTTTCTTT.

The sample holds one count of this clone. The CDR3 DNA reads as TGTGCCAGCAGCTTGACGGCAGGGGGCGCGGCAAAGCGAGCTTTCTTT. Encoded protein: CASSLTAGGAAKRAFF. The chain combines TRBV5-6 with TRBJ1-1; 8 nucleotides line up with TRBD1. The CDR3 has 16 amino acids. CDR1 is SGHDT, CDR2 YYEEEE, per germline. The trim removed 1 base at V and 10 bases at J, leaving 15 bases unmatched.